Listed below are T cell receptor beta chains from one sample, sequenced in a study of T cell repertoires in ileal Crohn's disease. Assay used: immunoSEQ multiplex PCR; TCRdb lists only in-frame clones, some missing. The sample records more than 9,500 clones, 82% being singletons. The specimen sequenced was ileal tissue. These receptors all stem from an adult with Crohn's disease. Both conserved end residues are part of each CDR3. The order of the fields is V gene, D gene, J gene, clone size, CDR3 protein, CDR3 DNA. A D gene is named only where the DNA matches it firmly. The listing skips clone size in some rows; elsewhere it reads once, few, many or a size class.

TRBV7-2,TRBD1,TRBJ1-5,few,CASSLTGGNQPQHF,TGTGCCAGCAGCCTGACAGGGGGCAATCAGCCCCAGCATTTT
TRBV14,-,TRBJ2-2,-,CASSQRRAGNTGELFF,TGTGCCAGCAGCCAAAGGAGGGCTGGGAACACCGGGGAGCTGTTTTTT
TRBV27,TRBD1,TRBJ2-7,-,CASSYRGQGSSYEQYF,TGTGCCAGCAGTTATCGGGGACAGGGGTCCTCCTACGAGCAGTACTTC
TRBV27,-,TRBJ1-2,few,CASSADVRGGYGYTF,TGTGCCAGCAGTGCAGACGTTAGGGGTGGGTATGGCTACACCTTC
TRBV2,TRBD1,TRBJ1-3,-,CASRGSGTASGNTIYF,TGTGCCAGCAGGGGATCCGGGACAGCCTCTGGAAACACCATATATTTT
TRBV15,-,TRBJ1-1,-,CATSSSLKGTSGTEAFF,TGTGCCACCAGCAGTTCTCTAAAGGGGACTTCTGGCACTGAAGCTTTCTTT
TRBV30,TRBD1,TRBJ1-6,once,CAWSVWQGENSPLHF,TGTGCCTGGAGTGTATGGCAGGGGGAAAATTCACCCCTCCACTTT
TRBV5-4,TRBD1,TRBJ1-4,-,CASSLDRDNEKLFF,TGTGCCAGCAGCCTCGACAGGGATAATGAAAAACTGTTTTTT
TRBV27,-,TRBJ1-1,-,CASSLRGYGEGTEAFF,TGTGCCAGCAGTTTACGCGGGTATGGGGAGGGCACTGAAGCTTTCTTT
TRBV4-1,-,TRBJ2-1,-,CASSQSGGSYNEQFF,TGCGCCAGCAGCCAATCGGGTGGGAGTTACAATGAGCAGTTCTTC
TRBV5-1,TRBD2,TRBJ2-1,-,CASSLKRENNEQFF,TGCGCCAGCAGCTTAAAGCGGGAAAACAATGAGCAGTTCTTC
TRBV28,TRBD1,TRBJ1-2,-,CASSPDRGGSYGYTF,TGTGCCAGCAGCCCGGACAGGGGGGGTAGCTATGGCTACACCTTC
TRBV2,TRBD2,TRBJ2-3,few,CASRGTSGSRDTQYF,TGTGCCAGCAGGGGGACTAGCGGGAGTAGAGATACGCAGTATTTT
TRBV7-9,-,TRBJ1-2,-,CASSLDWAGYGYTF,TGTGCCAGCAGCTTAGATTGGGCGGGCTATGGCTACACCTTC
TRBV11-3,TRBD1,TRBJ1-2,-,CASSSGTVSYGYTF,TGTGCCAGCAGCTCCGGGACAGTCTCCTATGGCTACACCTTC
TRBV27,-,TRBJ1-2,-,CASSLNGIYGYTF,TGTGCCAGCAGTTTAAACGGTATCTATGGCTACACCTTC
TRBV5-1,TRBD1,TRBJ2-5,-,CASSVPGTGGLVQYF,TGCGCCAGCAGCGTACCAGGGACAGGGGGACTGGTGCAGTACTTC
TRBV28,TRBD1,TRBJ2-2,once,CASSRGTGGPGELFF,TGTGCCAGCAGTCGAGGGACAGGGGGGCCCGGGGAGCTGTTTTTT
TRBV6-6,TRBD2,TRBJ2-7,-,CASTGLAYEQYF,TGTGCCAGCACCGGACTAGCGTACGAGCAGTACTTC
TRBV7-9,-,TRBJ1-5,-,CASSLGDHSNQPQHF,TGTGCCAGCAGCTTAGGAGATCATAGCAATCAGCCCCAGCATTTT
TRBV19,-,TRBJ1-4,-,CASSIDQGRLGVVFF,TGTGCCAGTAGTATAGATCAGGGCCGGTTAGGTGTGGTGTTTTTT
TRBV29-1,TRBD1,TRBJ2-3,-,CSVEGQGHTDTQYF,TGCAGCGTTGAAGGACAGGGGCACACAGATACGCAGTATTTT
TRBV7-2,TRBD1,TRBJ2-5,few,CASSFPGQPYQETQYF,TGTGCCAGCAGCTTTCCGGGACAGCCCTACCAAGAGACCCAGTACTTC
TRBV2,-,TRBJ2-5,-,CASSVGRETQYF,TGTGCCAGCAGTGTGGGGCGAGAGACCCAGTACTTC
TRBV5-1,-,TRBJ2-2,once,CASSLAGVNTGELFF,TGCGCCAGCAGCTTGGCCGGGGTGAACACCGGGGAGCTGTTTTTT
TRBV6-1,TRBD2,TRBJ2-5,once,CASSETPSGGETQYF,TGTGCCAGCAGTGAAACACCTAGCGGAGGCGAGACCCAGTACTTC
TRBV7-2,-,TRBJ1-2,-,CASSLAWRAPGYTF,TGTGCCAGCAGCTTAGCGTGGCGGGCCCCTGGCTACACCTTC
TRBV10-3,-,TRBJ2-2,once,CAISGQISGELFF,TGTGCCATCAGCGGACAGATCTCCGGGGAGCTGTTTTTT
TRBV27,-,TRBJ2-1,-,CASSFRPMGLKRNEQFF,TGTGCCAGCAGTTTCCGCCCTATGGGACTTAAGCGTAATGAGCAGTTCTTC
TRBV10-1,TRBD1,TRBJ2-3,once,CASSERDRVGTDTQYF,TGCGCCAGCAGTGAGAGGGACAGGGTTGGCACAGATACGCAGTATTTT
TRBV4-1,-,TRBJ1-1,-,CASSQARAGSEAFF,TGCGCCAGCAGCCAGGCTAGGGCGGGCTCTGAAGCTTTCTTT
TRBV19,-,TRBJ2-7,-,CASTPRIGGSYEQYF,TGTGCCAGTACCCCCCGAATCGGGGGCTCCTACGAGCAGTACTTC
TRBV11-2,-,TRBJ2-7,-,CASRVPWAGKTYEQYF,TGTGCCAGCAGGGTACCTTGGGCAGGGAAGACCTACGAGCAGTACTTC
TRBV7-9,-,TRBJ1-2,-,CASSLGGGRIYGYTF,TGTGCCAGCAGCTTAGGTGGAGGACGGATCTATGGCTACACCTTC
TRBV30,-,TRBJ2-3,-,CACGADTQYF,TGTGCCTGCGGGGCAGATACGCAGTATTTT
TRBV30,TRBD2,TRBJ2-2,once,CAWSRGEGTGELFF,TGTGCCTGGAGTCGGGGGGAGGGCACCGGGGAGCTGTTTTTT
TRBV2,TRBD1,TRBJ1-1,-,CASRRQGEAFF,TGTGCCAGCAGAAGACAGGGGGAAGCTTTCTTT
TRBV2,-,TRBJ2-7,-,CASKRLGPSDEQYF,TGTGCCAGCAAGAGACTAGGGCCCAGTGACGAGCAGTACTTC
TRBV18,-,TRBJ2-7,-,CASRADSYEQYF,TGTGCCAGCCGTGCGGATTCCTACGAGCAGTACTTC
TRBV25-1,TRBD2,TRBJ2-1,-,CASLGGAYNEQFF,TGTGCCAGTCTCGGGGGGGCCTACAATGAGCAGTTCTTC
TRBV28,-,TRBJ1-5,few,CASSLRGPQHF,TGTGCCAGCAGTCTAAGGGGGCCCCAGCATTTT
TRBV19,TRBD1,TRBJ1-4,-,CASSPRTGDVDEKLFF,TGTGCCAGTAGTCCTAGAACAGGGGATGTAGATGAAAAACTGTTTTTT
TRBV5-1,TRBD1,TRBJ1-3,few,CASSFQAGGIGNTIYF,TGCGCCAGCAGCTTCCAGGCAGGGGGCATTGGAAACACCATATATTTT
TRBV28,TRBD1,TRBJ1-2,-,CASSLGTGGASYGYTF,TGTGCCAGCAGTTTAGGGACAGGGGGCGCTTCCTATGGCTACACCTTC
TRBV7-9,TRBD1,TRBJ1-2,once,CASSLTTPTGGGDGYTF,TGTGCCAGCAGCTTAACCACCCCGACAGGGGGTGGAGATGGCTACACCTTC
TRBV7-9,TRBD2,TRBJ2-5,-,CASSLLAGEETQYF,TGTGCCAGCAGCTTGCTAGCGGGAGAGGAGACCCAGTACTTC